Below, one T cell receptor beta chain is given with its context. Looked up from germline, CDR1 is GTSNPN and CDR2 is SVGIG (reference sequence). Between the trimmed V and J ends, which lost 1 base and 5 bases, there was a span of 11 bases. CDR3 length equals 14 residues. The data are from a study of CD8+ T cells in alopecia areata. Treatment of the sample: oral pan-JAK inhibitor, 5-10 mg twice daily. Following extraction, RNA underwent reverse transcription to cDNA, which served as the sequencing template. Some clones are missing from TCRdb's copy, which holds only in-frame ones; the method was immunoSEQ multiplex PCR. The sample lists 200,000 to 250,000 clones, 35% to 40% seen once, with more than 0.4% in the top ten.

The TCR comes from a human donor with alopecia areata. The input for sequencing was CD4+ T cells sorted from blood, taken between weeks 30 and 35, from a patient treated with tofacitinib. The chain carries TRBV30 and TRBJ2-2; maybe TRBD1 (5 bases). Written as DNA, the CDR3 is TGTGCCTGGAGTGAGGGGTTCGAAACCGGGGAGCTGTTTTTT. Its protein product is CAWSEGFETGELFF. The entire variable domain, with the rest obtained from reference TRBV30 and TRBJ2-2, is as follows: SQTIHQWPATLVQPVGSPLSLECTVEGTSNPNLYWYRQAAGRGLQLLFYSVGIGQISSEVPQNLSASRPQDRQFILSSKKLLLSDSGFYLCAWSEGFETGELFFGEGSRLTVL.